What follows are 6 T cell receptor beta chains derived from one specimen sequenced in a study of blood T cell repertoires in COVID-19. Repertoires were generated with immunoSEQ multiplex PCR, while TCRdb's copy carries only in-frame clones and drops some. The sample contains a few hundred thousand clones, 85% to 90% of which appear only once. Sequencing input: PBMCs or T cells enriched from blood (not recorded which). The receptor set was obtained from a man aged 25-45 years who had recovered from COVID-19.

The rearrangement joins TRBV10-1 to TRBJ2-7; unclear D gene. Trimming stripped 10 bases from V and 2 bases from J, with 9 bases between. The length of the CDR3 is 11 residues. Germline CDR1 reads WNHNN; CDR2 reads SYGVQD (reference sequence). CDR3 sequence reads: CANYLTYEQYF. CDR3 nucleotides: TGCGCCAACTACCTCACCTACGAGCAGTACTTC.

This sequence joins TRBV18 and TRBJ2-7; possible D gene TRBD1, 6 bases. This CDR3 spans 16 amino acids. V dropped 4 bases and J dropped 0 bases, with 16 bases sitting between them. CDR1 and CDR2 from the germline V gene are KGHSH and LQKENI. This CDR3 is CASSLTSTGSSYEQYF. DNA for the CDR3: TGTGCCAGCTCACTAACGTCGACAGGTAGCTCCTACGAGCAGTACTTC. The entire variable domain, with the rest obtained from reference TRBV18 and TRBJ2-7, is as follows: NAGVMQNPRHLVRRRGQEARLRCSPMKGHSHVYWYRQLPEEGLKFMVYLQKENIIDESGMPKERFSAEFPKEGPSILRIQQVVRGDSAAYFCASSLTSTGSSYEQYFGPGTRLTVT.

CDR3 protein: CATSTERTSIPDTQYF. The DNA of the CDR3 is TGTGCCACCAGCACAGAACGGACTAGCATCCCAGATACGCAGTATTTT. This chain connects TRBV15 to TRBJ2-3, with 8 bases lining up with TRBD2. Losses at the gene ends were 4 bases for V and 4 bases for J; bases not matched to a gene: 10. Germline CDR1 is LNHNV and CDR2 is YYDKDF (reference sequence). This CDR3 region has 16 residues.

The chain recombines TRBV11-2 with TRBJ1-6; 8 bases line up with TRBD1. The CDR3 loop spans 15 amino acids. Germline values: CDR1 SGHAT, CDR2 FQNNGV. V shed 7 bases, J shed 7 bases, and the junction held 9 bases outside the gene matches. The CDR3 DNA reads TGTGCCAGCACGCCGCTACAGGGGGGAAATTCACCCCTCCACTTT. It is translated as CASTPLQGGNSPLHF.

V usage is TRBV5-4 and J usage is TRBJ1-5, with D perhaps matching TRBD1 (6 bases). Germline CDR1 is SGHNT and CDR2 is YYREEE (reference sequence). The CDR3 covers 15 residues. With 2 bases removed from V and 2 bases from J, the gap between germline ends came to 11 bases. DNA of the CDR3: TGTGCCAGCAGCTTAGGGGGATGGGGCAATCAGCCCCAGCATTTT. Translation gives CASSLGGWGNQPQHF.

V is TRBV5-1 and J is TRBJ2-7, with a possible D match to TRBD2 (5 bases). The germline CDR1 and CDR2 sequences are SGHRS and YFSETQ. Trimming took 0 bases from V and 6 from J, leaving 13 bases between them. The CDR3 spans 14 residues. The CDR3 sequence is CASSLAQARGEQYF. CDR3 sequence (DNA): TGCGCCAGCAGCTTGGCGCAGGCCCGGGGCGAGCAGTACTTC.